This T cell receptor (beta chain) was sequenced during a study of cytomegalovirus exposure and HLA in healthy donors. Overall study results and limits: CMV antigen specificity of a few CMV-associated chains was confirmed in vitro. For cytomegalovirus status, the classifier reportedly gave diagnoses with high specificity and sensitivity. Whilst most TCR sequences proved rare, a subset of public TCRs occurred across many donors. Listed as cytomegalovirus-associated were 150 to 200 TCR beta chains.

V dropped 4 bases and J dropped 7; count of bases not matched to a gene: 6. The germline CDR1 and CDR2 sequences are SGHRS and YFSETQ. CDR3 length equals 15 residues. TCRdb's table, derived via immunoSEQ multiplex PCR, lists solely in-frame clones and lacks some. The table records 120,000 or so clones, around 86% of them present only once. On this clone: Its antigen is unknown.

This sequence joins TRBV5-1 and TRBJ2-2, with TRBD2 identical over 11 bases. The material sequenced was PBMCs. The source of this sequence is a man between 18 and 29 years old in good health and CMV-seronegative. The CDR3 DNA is TGCGCCAGCAGCCACGGGACTAGCGGAGGCGGGGAGCTGTTTTTT. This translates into CASSHGTSGGGELFF. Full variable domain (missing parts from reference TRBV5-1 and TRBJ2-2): KAGVTQTPRYLIKTRGQQVTLSCSPISGHRSVSWYQQTPGQGLQFLFEYFSETQRNKGNFPGRFSGRQFSNSRSEMNVSTLELGDSALYLCASSHGTSGGGELFFGEGSRLTVL.